These 28 T cell receptor beta chains came from one sample sequenced in a study of cytomegalovirus exposure and HLA in healthy donors. Clones were read by immunoSEQ multiplex PCR, and TCRdb kept only the in-frame ones, dropping some. The profile shows 150,000 to 200,000 clones, approximately 84% of them singletons. The source material was PBMCs. The receptors stem from a man aged 25-45 years in good health and CMV-seropositive.

The V and J genes are TRBV9 and TRBJ1-1; a weak D match, TRBD1 (5 bases). The ends were cut back, 0 bases at V and 8 bases at J, with 11 bases in the middle. This CDR3 is 13 amino acids long. From germline, CDR1 is SGDLS and CDR2 YYNGEE. As DNA, the CDR3 is TGTGCCAGCAGCGTAGTGCAGGGCGGCGAAGCTTTCTTT. This translates into CASSVVQGGEAFF. Looking up the rest from reference TRBV9 and TRBJ1-1 gives the full variable domain: DSGVTQTPKHLITATGQRVTLRCSPRSGDLSVYWYQQSLDQGLQFLIQYYNGEERAKGNILERFSAQQFPDLHSELNLSSLELGDSALYFCASSVVQGGEAFFGQGTRLTVV.

This chain joins TRBV15 and TRBJ2-5; D unresolved. Deletions cut 0 bases from V and 4 bases from J, with 9 bases between. Looked up from germline, CDR1 is LNHNV and CDR2 is YYDKDF (reference sequence). The CDR3 is made up of 14 amino acids. The CDR3 nucleotides are TGTGCCACCAGCAGAGATTCCGGTCGAGAGACCCAGTACTTC. This encodes CATSRDSGRETQYF. The full variable domain, in which reference TRBV15 and TRBJ2-5 provide the parts outside the CDR3, is DAMVIQNPRYQVTQFGKPVTLSCSQTLNHNVMYWYQQKSSQAPKLLFHYYDKDFNNEADTPDNFQSRRPNTSFCFLDIRSPGLGDTAMYLCATSRDSGRETQYFGPGTRLLVL.

CDR3 DNA: TGTGCCTCCCGGACTAGCGGGAGCCAAGAGACCCAGTACTTC. This gives the protein CASRTSGSQETQYF. The rearrangement links TRBV13 to TRBJ2-5, with 13 bases that match TRBD2. The CDR3 spans 14 residues. CDR1 PRHDT and CDR2 FYEKMQ come from the germline V gene (reference sequence). V lost 11 bases to trimming and J lost 1 base; unmatched junction nucleotides: 4.

This chain links TRBV28 with TRBJ2-1, with D perhaps TRBD2 (6 bases). Trimming left V 6 bases short and J 2 bases short, with 8 bases between. The germline CDR1 and CDR2 sequences are MDHEN and SYDVKM. CDR3 size: 13 residues. CDR3 sequence (DNA): TGTGCCAGCAGGGGGACTGCCTACAATGAGCAGTTCTTC. Protein sequence: CASRGTAYNEQFF.

CDR3 in amino acids: CASGSGTSGLNEQFF. The DNA for the CDR3 is TGTGCTAGTGGGTCCGGGACTAGCGGACTCAATGAGCAGTTCTTC. The gene calls are TRBV12-5 and TRBJ2-1; 11 bases align to TRBD2. CDR1 LGHNT and CDR2 FRNRAP come from the germline V gene. This CDR3 has 15 residues. The ends lost 6 bases at V and 6 bases at J; junction bases unmatched: 7.

The chain couples TRBV13 to TRBJ2-3; TRBD2 matches 10 bases. The CDR3 spans 20 residues. V dropped 4 bases and J dropped 0; count of bases not matched to a gene: 16. Per germline, CDR1 PRHDT and CDR2 FYEKMQ (reference sequence). This CDR3 is CASSSVTVGLAETSTDTQYF. CDR3 coding DNA: TGTGCCAGCAGCTCCGTCACCGTTGGACTAGCGGAGACTAGCACAGATACGCAGTATTTT.

The table lists this clone with a count of one. The chain has TRBV5-6 and TRBJ1-2; a possible D gene is TRBD1 (6 bases). CDR1 SGHDT and CDR2 YYEEEE come from the germline V gene. The ends were cut back, 2 bases at V and 1 base at J, with 9 bases in the middle. The CDR3 runs 14 residues. In DNA form, the CDR3 reads TGTGCCAGCAGCTTAACAGGGTATAACTATGGCTACACCTTC. Its protein product is CASSLTGYNYGYTF.

The chain joins TRBV27 to TRBJ1-1, with D perhaps TRBD1 (6 bases). CDR1 is MNHEY and CDR2 is SMNVEV in the germline V gene (reference sequence). CDR3 size: 12 residues. Trimming left V 3 bases short and J 6 bases short, with 8 bases between. CDR3 residues: CASSFKGAEAFF. CDR3 DNA: TGTGCCAGCAGTTTCAAGGGGGCTGAAGCTTTCTTT.

This clone was detected only once. The chain recombines TRBV2 with TRBJ1-1; 9 nucleotides match TRBD1. V lost 3 bases to trimming and J lost 2 bases; unmatched junction nucleotides: 4. CDR1 and CDR2 (germline): SNHLY, FYNNEI. This CDR3 is 15 amino acids long. CDR3 sequence: CASSDNRGLNTEAFF. The CDR3 DNA follows: TGTGCCAGCAGTGACAACAGGGGGCTTAACACTGAAGCTTTCTTT.

This sequence joins TRBV6-1 and TRBJ2-1; 8 bases align to TRBD2. Germline values: CDR1 MNHNS, CDR2 SASEGT. The CDR3 loop spans 15 amino acids. The ends lost 3 bases at V and 1 base at J; junction bases unmatched: 2. This CDR3 is CASSEERGSYNEQFF. CDR3 in DNA: TGTGCCAGCAGTGAGGAGCGGGGGTCCTACAATGAGCAGTTCTTC.

This clone was counted many times. The chain recombines TRBV7-6 with TRBJ2-2; tentative D call: TRBD1 (6 bases). Germline V gene data show CDR1 as SGHVS and CDR2 as FNYEAQ. There are 16 residues in the CDR3. With 1 base removed from V and 4 bases from J, the gap between germline ends came to 13 bases. CDR3 in DNA: TGTGCCAGCAGCTTAGGGGGGCACGCGAGCACCGGGGAGCTGTTTTTT. Translating gives CASSLGGHASTGELFF.

The rearrangement uses TRBV4-2 and TRBJ2-3; the D gene is possibly TRBD1 (5 bases). The CDR3 has 16 residues. The germline V and J ends were trimmed by 4 bases and 0 bases, with 14 bases remaining between them. Germline loops: CDR1 LGHNA, CDR2 YNFKEQ. The CDR3 DNA is TGTGCCAGCAGCCCAGGGAAGGTCTCTAGCACAGATACGCAGTATTTT. This gives the protein CASSPGKVSSTDTQYF.

V usage is TRBV29-1 and J usage is TRBJ1-5; TRBD1 is a possible D gene (5 bases). With 6 bases removed from V and 2 bases from J, the gap between germline ends came to 17 bases. CDR1 and CDR2 (germline): SQVTM, ANQGSEA. This CDR3 is 15 amino acids long. Written as DNA, the CDR3 is TGCAGCGTATCCTTAGCCGGGGGACGCAATCAGCCCCAGCATTTT. Its translation is CSVSLAGGRNQPQHF.

In this sample, this clone turned up once. This rearrangement joins TRBV25-1 to TRBJ1-2; D gene uncertain. This CDR3 region has 17 residues. V lost 1 base and J 0 bases, leaving 15 bases between the germline ends. Germline V lookup: CDR1 MGHDK, CDR2 SYGVNS. The CDR3 reads CASSESPPRKANYGYTF. The DNA of the CDR3 is TGTGCCAGCAGTGAATCCCCTCCCAGGAAAGCTAACTATGGCTACACCTTC.

The genes are TRBV7-2 and TRBJ1-6, with D possibly matching TRBD1 (5 bases). Trimming took off 5 bases at V and 1 base at J, with 6 bases between the two ends. Per the germline V gene, CDR1 is SGHTA and CDR2 is FQGNSA. This CDR3 is 14 amino acids long. This chain's CDR3 is CASSRQSYNSPLHF. Here the CDR3 DNA reads TGTGCCAGCAGCCGACAGTCCTATAATTCACCCCTCCACTTT.

The rearrangement uses TRBV10-1 and TRBJ1-1, with TRBD1 matching 8 bases. Germline CDR1 is WNHNN and CDR2 is SYGVQD (reference sequence). Trimming cost V 9 bases and J 4 bases; bases outside gene matches: 10. CDR3 length equals 14 residues. Here the CDR3 DNA reads TGCGCCAGTTCCAGGGGGCTGGGGGGCACTGAAGCTTTCTTT. Translating it yields CASSRGLGGTEAFF.

V usage is TRBV29-1 and J usage is TRBJ1-1; D not resolved. CDR1 and CDR2 from the germline V gene are SQVTM and ANQGSEA. Deletions cut 4 bases from V and 0 bases from J, with 12 bases between. The CDR3 is made up of 14 amino acids. The CDR3 spells CSVGSGFMNTEAFF. For the CDR3, the DNA is TGCAGCGTTGGAAGCGGATTTATGAACACTGAAGCTTTCTTT.

This rearrangement joins TRBV2 to TRBJ2-7; TRBD2 might be the D (5 bases). The germline gives CDR1 SNHLY, CDR2 FYNNEI. The ends were cut back, 9 bases at V and 3 bases at J, with 15 bases in the middle. The CDR3 spans 13 residues. This CDR3 reads CASTRGMIYEQYF. Written as DNA, the CDR3 is TGTGCCAGTACTCGGGGAATGATCTACGAGCAGTACTTC.

The chain employs TRBV5-1 and TRBJ1-1; TRBD1 matches 9 bases. The trim removed 2 bases at V and 0 bases at J, leaving 8 bases unmatched. The CDR3 loop spans 17 amino acids. The germline CDR1 and CDR2 sequences are SGHRS and YFSETQ. CDR3 loop: CASSLKKTGGLNTEAFF. The CDR3 region has the DNA TGCGCCAGCAGCTTAAAAAAGACAGGGGGACTGAACACTGAAGCTTTCTTT.

The rearrangement uses TRBV6-1 and TRBJ1-3; TRBD1 agrees at 7 bases. J gave up 4 bases and V 1 base, and 4 bases lay outside the gene matches. CDR3 length: 15 amino acids. Germline V CDR1 and CDR2: MNHNS, SASEGT. CDR3 DNA sequence: TGTGCCAGCAGTGAAGGCGAGACAGGGGGAAACACCATATATTTT. Encoded protein: CASSEGETGGNTIYF.

The rearrangement joins TRBV6-6 to TRBJ2-7, with TRBD2 as a possible D gene (6 bases). The CDR3 runs 15 residues. V shed 7 bases and J shed 0 bases, with 16 bases lying between them. Germline V gene lookup returns CDR1 MNHNY and CDR2 SVGAGI (reference sequence). CDR3 region: CASKEYSGVSYEQYF. As DNA, the CDR3 is TGTGCCAGCAAGGAATATTCGGGGGTCTCCTACGAGCAGTACTTC.

The chain carries TRBV30 and TRBJ2-5; 7 nucleotides align to TRBD1. This CDR3 has 15 residues. From germline, CDR1 is GTSNPN and CDR2 SVGIG (reference sequence). J lost 4 bases, V lost 3 bases, and 11 bases had no gene match. The CDR3 nucleotides are TGTGCCTGGAGACCCCAGAGGGGGCCTCGAGAGACCCAGTACTTC. This codes for CAWRPQRGPRETQYF. Supplemented by reference TRBV30 and TRBJ2-5, the full variable domain reads SQTIHQWPATLVQPVGSPLSLECTVEGTSNPNLYWYRQAAGRGLQLLFYSVGIGQISSEVPQNLSASRPQDRQFILSSKKLLLSDSGFYLCAWRPQRGPRETQYFGPGTRLLVL.

The gene calls are TRBV18 and TRBJ1-4; D gene uncertain. CDR1 is KGHSH, CDR2 LQKENI, per germline. Trimming cost V 2 bases and J 7 bases, with 8 bases left between them. The CDR3 covers 13 residues. CDR3 amino acids: CASSPVEGEKLFF. The DNA for the CDR3 is TGTGCCAGCTCACCAGTTGAGGGTGAAAAACTGTTTTTT.

This rearrangement joins TRBV6-5 to TRBJ2-7; 7 positions match TRBD1. Germline assignment: CDR1 MNHEY and CDR2 SVGAGI. V lost 5 bases to trimming and J lost 3 bases; unmatched junction nucleotides: 4. This CDR3 spans 13 amino acids. CDR3 in amino acids: CASSPRGNYEQYF. The DNA for the CDR3 is TGTGCCAGCAGTCCCAGGGGGAACTACGAGCAGTACTTC.

J is TRBJ2-3 and V is TRBV7-9; D gene unclear. The CDR3 is 12 residues long. Germline V lookup: CDR1 SEHNR, CDR2 FQNEAQ (reference sequence). The V end was cut by 0 bases, the J end by 6 bases, with 4 bases between. CDR3 nucleotide sequence: TGTGCCAGCAGCTTAGCCATGGATACGCAGTATTTT. Residues: CASSLAMDTQYF.

The chain employs TRBV27 and TRBJ2-5; 7 bases are a match to TRBD2. V gave up 1 base and J gave up 5 bases; unmatched junction bases: 4. The CDR3 runs to 14 residues. Germline CDR1 MNHEY, CDR2 SMNVEV (reference sequence). CDR3 region: CASSLWGGGETQYF. In DNA form, the CDR3 reads TGTGCCAGCAGTTTATGGGGGGGAGGGGAGACCCAGTACTTC.

This chain joins TRBV9 and TRBJ2-3; 9 positions match TRBD2. Losses at the gene ends were 5 bases for V and 1 base for J; bases not matched to a gene: 5. The CDR3 covers 15 residues. Germline CDR1 SGDLS, CDR2 YYNGEE. This chain's CDR3 is CASSDGGGGTDTQYF. CDR3 nucleotides: TGTGCCAGCAGTGATGGCGGGGGGGGCACAGATACGCAGTATTTT.

The rearrangement uses TRBV30 and TRBJ1-4; 9 nucleotides line up with TRBD1. The V and J ends lost 1 base and 11 bases, in that order; junction bases with no gene match: 5. This CDR3 has 13 residues. The germline V gene encodes CDR1 GTSNPN and CDR2 SVGIG (reference sequence). CDR3 protein: CAWSEPTGGKLFF. CDR3 bases: TGTGCCTGGAGTGAGCCGACAGGGGGGAAACTGTTTTTT.